The next 30 T cell receptor beta chains were all read from a single sample in a study of somatic mutations in cytotoxic T cells in rheumatoid arthritis (dated by TCRdb to about 2017). Libraries were made using the immunoSEQ multiplex PCR assay. TCRdb holds this immuneACCESS table with in-frame rearrangements only. Some clones are missing; in checked studies, unresolved V genes explain under half, and the rest has no known cause. Across this sample there are 13,000 or so clones, with roughly 72% seen only once. Of the sample, 25% to 30% falls within the top ten clones. Sequences were obtained from CD8+ T cells sorted from blood. These receptors all stem from an adult with rheumatoid arthritis.

The chain recombines TRBV25-1 with TRBJ2-1; tentatively, D is TRBD2 (5 bases). V lost 6 bases, J lost 6 bases, and 15 bases lay in between. From germline, CDR1 is MGHDK and CDR2 SYGVNS. The CDR3 spans 14 residues. This CDR3 is CASSVLGSANEQFF. The CDR3 DNA reads as TGTGCCAGCAGCGTACTGGGGAGCGCCAATGAGCAGTTCTTC.

Remarks on this clone: At one boundary the junction diverges from the germline segment, which might be a read error. The chain links TRBV18 to TRBJ2-5; D possibly uses TRBD1 or TRBD2 (5 bases each). The CDR3 consists of 12 residues. Germline V gives CDR1 KGHSH, CDR2 LQKENI. The DNA of the CDR3 is TGTGCCAGCTCACCCCGGGACCTTCCCACGGACTTC. This translates into CASSPRDLPTDF.

The J gene is TRBJ2-1, the V gene TRBV4-2; 10 bases align to TRBD2. The V segment lost 0 bases and the J segment 4 bases; nucleotides outside the gene matches: 3. This CDR3 is built from 16 residues. Looked up from germline, CDR1 is LGHNA and CDR2 is YNFKEQ. The CDR3 region is CASSQDGAGGYNEQFF. Here the CDR3 DNA reads TGTGCCAGCAGCCAAGATGGAGCGGGGGGGTACAATGAGCAGTTCTTC.

In its sample, this clone was seen once. Here the CDR3 DNA reads TGTGCCAGTAGTATAAGGGGGGACCCTATGAACACTGAAGCTTTCTTT. Encoded protein: CASSIRGDPMNTEAFF. This chain links TRBV19 with TRBJ1-1; possible D gene TRBD1, 6 bases. V gave up 2 bases and J gave up 0 bases, with 13 bases separating them. The CDR3 loop spans 16 amino acids. Germline V gene data show CDR1 as LNHDA and CDR2 as SQIVND (reference sequence).

The chain combines TRBV5-4 with TRBJ1-2; D possibly corresponds to TRBD1 (5 bases). This CDR3 spans 13 amino acids. Germline V gene lookup returns CDR1 SGHNT and CDR2 YYREEE (reference sequence). Trimming shortened V by 0 bases and J by 8 bases, and 11 bases separated the two germline ends. DNA of the CDR3: TGTGCCAGCAGCTTGGGGCAGGGAAGGGGCTACACCTTC. Translated, it gives CASSLGQGRGYTF.

This rearrangement joins TRBV4-2 to TRBJ2-3; TRBD2 matches at 11 bases. There are 19 residues in the CDR3. Germline lookup yields CDR1 LGHNA and CDR2 YNFKEQ. Trimming took 4 bases from V and 0 from J; bases not matched to a gene: 12. DNA of the CDR3: TGTGCCAGCAGCCTCGGCGGTACGACTAGCGGGGCTAGCACAGATACGCAGTATTTT. Its translation is CASSLGGTTSGASTDTQYF.

With regard to this clone: The germline gene is not matched at one end of the junction; a read error may be the cause. The rearrangement links TRBV11-2 to TRBJ2-2; 8 bases are shared with TRBD2. Germline CDR1 is SGHAT and CDR2 is FQNNGV. The CDR3 runs to 13 residues. The CDR3 sequence: CASTLAGNGELFF. The CDR3 DNA sequence: TGTGCCAGCACCTTAGCGGGGAACGGGGAGCTGTTTTTT.

V usage is TRBV9 and J usage is TRBJ2-3, with D possibly TRBD2 on 6 matching bases. This CDR3 is 16 amino acids long. Trimming stripped 1 base from V and 2 bases from J, with 14 bases between. CDR1 is SGDLS and CDR2 is YYNGEE in the germline V gene. The CDR3 reads CASSVPRGEDTDTQYF. In DNA, the CDR3 is TGTGCCAGCAGCGTACCGCGGGGAGAAGACACAGATACGCAGTATTTT.

The V and J genes are TRBV4-1 and TRBJ1-1, with a tentative D call TRBD1 (5 bases). Germline V gene lookup returns CDR1 MGHRA and CDR2 YSYEKL. The CDR3 spans 14 residues. V was pared by 5 bases and J by 1 base, with 11 bases between. CDR3 amino acids: CASSEKTENTEAFF. As DNA, the CDR3 is TGCGCCAGCAGCGAAAAGACAGAGAACACTGAAGCTTTCTTT.

The J gene is TRBJ1-1, the V gene TRBV6-5; D unresolved. The CDR3 is 13 residues long. CDR1 and CDR2 from the germline V gene are MNHEY and SVGAGI. The V end lost 6 bases, the J end lost 7 bases, and 15 bases lay between the germline ends. The CDR3 region has the DNA TGTGCCAGCAGCCTCGATACCGGCTTTGAAGCTTTCTTT. This codes for CASSLDTGFEAFF.

The chain carries TRBV6-5 and TRBJ1-1; tentatively, D is TRBD1 (5 bases). The CDR3 spans 14 residues. V lost 6 bases to trimming and J lost 2 bases, with 13 bases between them. Germline CDR1 is MNHEY and CDR2 is SVGAGI. CDR3 sequence (DNA): TGTGCCAGCAGGATCAGGGAAGGTAACACTGAAGCTTTCTTT. Its translation is CASRIREGNTEAFF.

This chain links TRBV7-9 with TRBJ2-5; D is undetermined. Deletions cut 1 base from V and 4 bases from J, with 10 bases between. Germline CDR1 and CDR2: SEHNR and FQNEAQ (reference sequence). The CDR3 length is 14 residues. The CDR3 DNA reads TGTGCCAGCAGCTTAGTCGCAGTCGGAGAGACCCAGTACTTC. Its translation: CASSLVAVGETQYF.

This clone was observed once. V is TRBV13 and J is TRBJ1-5; 7 bases map to TRBD1. The CDR3 totals 15 residues. V was pared by 2 bases and J by 1 base, with 2 bases of the junction left unmatched. Germline CDR1 is PRHDT and CDR2 is FYEKMQ (reference sequence). The CDR3 spells CASSLNRGSNQPQHF. The CDR3 DNA sequence: TGTGCCAGCAGCTTAAACAGGGGCAGCAATCAGCCCCAGCATTTT.

This clone was observed once. The rearrangement joins TRBV6-5 to TRBJ1-6; D is possibly TRBD1 (6 bases). Germline V gene lookup returns CDR1 MNHEY and CDR2 SVGAGI. This CDR3 is built from 15 residues. Trimming left V 5 bases short and J 1 base short, with 9 bases between. The CDR3 here is CASSTGASYNSPLHF. Written as DNA, the CDR3 is TGTGCCAGCAGTACGGGGGCTTCCTATAATTCACCCCTCCACTTT.

The CDR3 coding sequence is TGTGCCTGGAGTGTGGGACTAGCGGGGGCCGATGAGCAGTTCTTC. As protein: CAWSVGLAGADEQFF. The chain joins TRBV30 to TRBJ2-1, with 14 bases identical to TRBD2. The CDR3 has 15 residues. The trim removed 0 bases at V and 8 bases at J, leaving 3 bases unmatched. CDR1 GTSNPN and CDR2 SVGIG come from the germline V gene (reference sequence).

The chain links TRBV6-1 to TRBJ2-7; possibly TRBD2 for D (6 bases). The germline CDR1 and CDR2 sequences are MNHNS and SASEGT. This CDR3 contains 15 residues. V dropped 0 bases and J dropped 0 bases, with 9 bases sitting between them. The CDR3 reads CASSEAGTASYEQYF. The CDR3 DNA sequence: TGTGCCAGCAGTGAAGCAGGGACTGCCTCCTACGAGCAGTACTTC.

CDR3 nucleotide sequence: TGTGCCAGCAGCTTAGAGGGGGACAGATCTAATGAAAAACTGTTTTTT. It specifies CASSLEGDRSNEKLFF. The J gene is TRBJ1-4, the V gene TRBV11-2; 7 nucleotides line up with TRBD1. The CDR3 covers 16 residues. Looked up from germline, CDR1 is SGHAT and CDR2 is FQNNGV. J was trimmed by 3 bases and V by 0 bases; bases with no gene match: 4.

This clone occurred a few times. The CDR3, as DNA: TGTGCCAGCAGTGCCGGGACAGGCTACGAGCAGTACTTC. It is translated as CASSAGTGYEQYF. The V gene is TRBV27, the J gene TRBJ2-7; 8 bases agree with TRBD1. CDR1 MNHEY and CDR2 SMNVEV come from the germline V gene (reference sequence). CDR3 length: 13 residues. With V trimmed by 5 bases and J by 3 bases, 3 bases remained unmatched.

The chain uses TRBV29-1 and TRBJ2-6; D is tentatively TRBD1 or TRBD2 (5 bases each). CDR1 and CDR2 (germline): SQVTM, ANQGSEA. V was shortened by 7 bases and J by 0 bases, with 16 bases between the two germline ends. This CDR3 is built from 16 residues. The CDR3 DNA follows: TGCAGCGCCCACGGGGCTCTAGTCTCTGGGGCCAACGTCCTGACTTTC. The encoded protein is CSAHGALVSGANVLTF.

On this clone itself: Other DNA sequences in this sample translate to the same CDR3. The chain is built from TRBV19 and TRBJ2-7; TRBD1 matches 10 bases. The ends lost 5 bases at V and 3 bases at J; junction bases unmatched: 4. This CDR3 has 14 amino acids. Germline V CDR1 and CDR2: LNHDA, SQIVND (reference sequence). CDR3 bases: TGTGCCAGTAGTTCAGGGACAGGGGTCTACGAGCAGTACTTC. It is translated as CASSSGTGVYEQYF.

The rearrangement uses TRBV7-9 and TRBJ1-1; D gene uncertain. Trimming shortened V by 8 bases and J by 1 base, and 5 bases separated the two germline ends. The CDR3 is 11 residues long. Germline CDR1 and CDR2: SEHNR and FQNEAQ (reference sequence). The CDR3 here is CASGTNTEAFF. CDR3 in DNA: TGTGCCAGCGGTACGAACACTGAAGCTTTCTTT.

J is TRBJ2-1 and V is TRBV6-6; D may be TRBD1 or TRBD2 (6 bases each). Germline V gene lookup returns CDR1 MNHNY and CDR2 SVGAGI (reference sequence). The V end was cut by 7 bases, the J end by 7 bases, with 20 bases between. The CDR3 consists of 15 residues. CDR3 region: CASITGAQSRNEQFF. CDR3 DNA: TGTGCCAGCATCACGGGGGCGCAGTCAAGGAATGAGCAGTTCTTC.

The chain has TRBV27 and TRBJ2-1; D remains ambiguous. Trimming removed 2 bases at V and 9 bases at J, with 11 bases between. This CDR3 contains 13 residues. CDR1 is MNHEY and CDR2 is SMNVEV in the germline V gene (reference sequence). DNA for the CDR3: TGTGCCAGCAGTTTAAAGAGATCAGGTGAGCAGTTCTTC. Its translation: CASSLKRSGEQFF.

CDR3 nucleotides: TGTGCCAGCGGGGAGGACAGAGACCAAGAGACCCAGTACTTC. Its translation: CASGEDRDQETQYF. The genes are TRBV6-5 and TRBJ2-5, with D perhaps given as TRBD1 or TRBD2 (6 bases each). CDR1 MNHEY and CDR2 SVGAGI come from the germline V gene. V was clipped by 8 bases and J by 0 bases, with 13 bases between them. The CDR3 is 14 amino acids.

The rearrangement uses TRBV7-2 and TRBJ1-5, with D maybe TRBD1 (6 bases). V was shortened by 1 base and J by 5 bases, with 18 bases between the two germline ends. Germline CDR1 and CDR2: SGHTA and FQGNSA. This CDR3 is 17 amino acids long. For the CDR3, the DNA is TGTGCCAGCAGCTTAGGGCCCCCGGGGGCGGTCGATCAGCCCCAGCATTTT. The encoded protein is CASSLGPPGAVDQPQHF.

V and J are TRBV2 and TRBJ2-7; D is unresolved. Trimming took 3 bases from V and 7 from J, leaving 13 bases between them. CDR1 is SNHLY and CDR2 is FYNNEI in the germline V gene. The CDR3 spans 13 residues. CDR3 loop: CASSENILGEQYF. The CDR3, as DNA: TGTGCCAGCAGTGAGAACATACTGGGGGAGCAGTACTTC.

Judged by abundance, this clone is medium-sized. The rearrangement links TRBV9 to TRBJ1-6; D is perhaps TRBD1 (5 bases). Trimming removed 2 bases at V and 9 bases at J, with 9 bases between. The CDR3 runs to 13 residues. Germline V CDR1 and CDR2: SGDLS, YYNGEE. This CDR3 is CASSVSQGSPLHF. CDR3 sequence (DNA): TGTGCCAGCAGCGTTTCTCAGGGTTCACCCCTCCACTTT.

The chain recombines TRBV27 with TRBJ1-6, with D unclear. Germline V gene sequence: CDR1 MNHEY, CDR2 SMNVEV (reference sequence). This CDR3 has 11 amino acids. Trimming left V 6 bases short and J 9 bases short, with 6 bases between. The CDR3 loop is CASSVGSPLHF. The DNA for the CDR3 is TGTGCCAGCAGCGTAGGTTCACCCCTCCACTTT.

This chain links TRBV7-6 with TRBJ2-1, with 11 positions matching TRBD2. Germline-derived CDR1 and CDR2 are SGHVS and FNYEAQ. J lost 4 bases, V lost 2 bases, and 4 bases had no gene match. This CDR3 spans 16 amino acids. The DNA for the CDR3 is TGTGCCAGCAGCTTAACTAGCGGGGGCGCATACAATGAGCAGTTCTTC. Its protein product is CASSLTSGGAYNEQFF.

The chain employs TRBV9 and TRBJ1-2; D gene ambiguous. CDR1 and CDR2 from the germline V gene are SGDLS and YYNGEE. The CDR3 has 16 residues. Trimming cost V 4 bases and J 3 bases, with 19 bases left between them. The DNA of the CDR3 is TGTGCCAGCAGCCCAGTAGAAGGTCGGAATGACTATGGCTACACCTTC. This gives the protein CASSPVEGRNDYGYTF.